This entry concerns a single T cell receptor beta chain. This CDR3 contains 14 residues. From germline, CDR1 is LNHDA and CDR2 SQIVND (reference sequence). V was pared by 5 bases and J by 7 bases, with 6 bases of the junction left unmatched. The investigators amplified TCR beta CDR3 regions from RNA transcripts. A set of HTBI primers served as the primers for a first-round RT-PCR of the TCR CDR3. One entry per CDR3 protein, called by TCRdb with MiXCR from the multiplex PCR reads. The repertoire holds some 770,000 distinct CDR3 sequences, about a sixth seen once, with under 9.5% in the top ten. These data belong to a study of T cells in Graves' hyperthyroidism and ophthalmopathy.

The receptor comes from a man aged 18 to 29 with Graves' hyperthyroidism. The V and J genes are TRBV19 and TRBJ2-1; the match to TRBD1 covers 9 bases. The specimen sequenced was blood. The CDR3 loop is CASSDGQGLNEQFF. In DNA form, the CDR3 reads TGTGCCAGTAGTGACGGACAGGGGTTAAATGAGCAGTTCTTC.